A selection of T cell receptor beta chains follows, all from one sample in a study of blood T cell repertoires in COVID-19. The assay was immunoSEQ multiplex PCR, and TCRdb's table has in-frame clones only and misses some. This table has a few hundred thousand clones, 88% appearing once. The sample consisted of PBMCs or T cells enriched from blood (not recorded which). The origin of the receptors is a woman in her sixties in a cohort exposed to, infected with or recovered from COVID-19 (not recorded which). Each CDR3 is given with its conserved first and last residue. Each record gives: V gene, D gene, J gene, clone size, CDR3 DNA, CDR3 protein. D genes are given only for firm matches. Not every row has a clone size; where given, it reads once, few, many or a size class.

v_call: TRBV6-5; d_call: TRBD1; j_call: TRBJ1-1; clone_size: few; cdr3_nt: TGTGCCAGCAGTTACCTGGACAGGGGCCCCACTGAAGCTTTCTTT; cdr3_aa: CASSYLDRGPTEAFF
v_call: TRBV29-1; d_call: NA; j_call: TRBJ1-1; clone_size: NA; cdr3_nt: TGCAGCGAAGACAGGAACACTGAAGCTTTCTTT; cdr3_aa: CSEDRNTEAFF
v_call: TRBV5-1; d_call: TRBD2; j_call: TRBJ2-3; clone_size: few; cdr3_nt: TGCGCCAGCAGCTCTCCGCGACTAGCGGTCCGGGACGCAGATACGCAGTATTTT; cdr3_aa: CASSSPRLAVRDADTQYF
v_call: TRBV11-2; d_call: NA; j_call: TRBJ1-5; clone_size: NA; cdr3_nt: TGTGCCAGCAGCTTAGGGCGGGTGAATCAGCCCCAGCATTTT; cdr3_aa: CASSLGRVNQPQHF
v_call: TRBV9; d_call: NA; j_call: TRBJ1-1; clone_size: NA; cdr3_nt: TGTGCCAGCAGCGCACCAAAGGGATGGGGAGGAGTCTTGAACACTGAAGCTTTCTTT; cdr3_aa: CASSAPKGWGGVLNTEAFF
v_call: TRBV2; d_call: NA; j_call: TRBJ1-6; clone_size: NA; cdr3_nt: TGTGCCAGCAAGGCGGGGGAGTCAGGTTCACCCCTCCACTTT; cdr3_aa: CASKAGESGSPLHF
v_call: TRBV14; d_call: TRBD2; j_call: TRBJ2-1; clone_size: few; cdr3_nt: TGTGCCAGCAGCCAAGTAGCGGGCCGATCCTACAATGAGCAGTTCTTC; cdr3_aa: CASSQVAGRSYNEQFF
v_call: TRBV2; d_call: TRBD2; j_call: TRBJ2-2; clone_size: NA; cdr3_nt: TGTGCCAGCAGCCTCAGCGGGAGTTTGGGGGAGCTGTTTTTT; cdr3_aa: CASSLSGSLGELFF
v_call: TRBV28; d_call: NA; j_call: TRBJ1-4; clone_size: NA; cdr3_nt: TGTGCCAGCAGACGGACAGTAAGGGCTAATGAAAAACTGTTTTTT; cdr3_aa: CASRRTVRANEKLFF
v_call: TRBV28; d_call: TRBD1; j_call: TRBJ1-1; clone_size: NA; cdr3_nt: TGTGCCAGCAGTCCTGGGACAGGGAGAATCACTGAAGCTTTCTTT; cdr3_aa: CASSPGTGRITEAFF
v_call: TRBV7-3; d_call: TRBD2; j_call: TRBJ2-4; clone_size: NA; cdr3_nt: TGTGCCAGCAGCTTGTGGACTAGCGGGAGAGGGAAAAACATTCAGTACTTC; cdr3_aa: CASSLWTSGRGKNIQYF
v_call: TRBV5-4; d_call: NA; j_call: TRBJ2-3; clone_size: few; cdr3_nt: TGTGCCAGCAGCCCGTTAGAGGGAGTTAGTGATACGCAGTATTTT; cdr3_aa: CASSPLEGVSDTQYF
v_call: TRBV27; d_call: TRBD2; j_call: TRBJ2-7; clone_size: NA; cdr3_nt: TGTGCCAGCAGCCGCCTTATAGCGGGACACTACGAGCAGTACTTC; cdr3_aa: CASSRLIAGHYEQYF
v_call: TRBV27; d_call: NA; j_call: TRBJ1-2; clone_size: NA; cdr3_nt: TGTGCCAGCAGTTTAGGAGTCCCAAACTATGGCTACACCTTC; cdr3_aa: CASSLGVPNYGYTF
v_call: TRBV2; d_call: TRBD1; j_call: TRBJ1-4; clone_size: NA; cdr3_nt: TGTGCCAGCAGTGGACAGGGGGGCCTTGCAACTAATGAAAAACTGTTTTTT; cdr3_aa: CASSGQGGLATNEKLFF
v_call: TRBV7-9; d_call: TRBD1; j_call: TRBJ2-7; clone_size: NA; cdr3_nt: TGTGCCAGCAGCCAGGTCGGACAGGCGGGTTACGAGCAGTACTTC; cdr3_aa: CASSQVGQAGYEQYF
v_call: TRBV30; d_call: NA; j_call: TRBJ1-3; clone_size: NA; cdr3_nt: TGTGCCAGCCCGACAGTCTCTGGAAACACCATATATTTT; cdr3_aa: CASPTVSGNTIYF
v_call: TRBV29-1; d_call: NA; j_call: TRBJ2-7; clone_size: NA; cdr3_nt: TGCAGCGTTCGCACAGATATCGACGAGCAGTACTTC; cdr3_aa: CSVRTDIDEQYF
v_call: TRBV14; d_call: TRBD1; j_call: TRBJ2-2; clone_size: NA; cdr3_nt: TGTGCCAGCAGCCGGGACAGATACACCGGGGAGCTGTTTTTT; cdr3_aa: CASSRDRYTGELFF
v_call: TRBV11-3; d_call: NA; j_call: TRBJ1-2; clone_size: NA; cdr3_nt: TGTGCCAGCAGCTTAGGCCCCGGCGCCCGGGACTACACCTTC; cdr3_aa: CASSLGPGARDYTF
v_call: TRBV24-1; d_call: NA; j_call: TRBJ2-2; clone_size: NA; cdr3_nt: TGTGCCACCAGTGATGCAGGTGCGACCACCGGGGAGCTGTTTTTT; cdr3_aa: CATSDAGATTGELFF
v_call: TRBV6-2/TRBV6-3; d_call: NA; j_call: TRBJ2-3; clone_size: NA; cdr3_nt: TGTGCCAGCAGTTGGCGAGCGAATTACCCCACAGATACGCAGTATTTT; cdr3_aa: CASSWRANYPTDTQYF
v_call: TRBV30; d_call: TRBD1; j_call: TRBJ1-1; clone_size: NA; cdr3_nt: TGTGCCTGGACTATTAACAGGGGTGAAGCTTTCTTT; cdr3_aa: CAWTINRGEAFF
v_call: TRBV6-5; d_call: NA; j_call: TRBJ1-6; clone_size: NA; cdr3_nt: TGTGCCAGCAGTTATGCCCTCCATTCCGAGTCACCCCTCCACTTT; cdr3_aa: CASSYALHSESPLHF
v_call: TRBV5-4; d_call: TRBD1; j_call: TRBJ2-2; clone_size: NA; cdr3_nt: TGTGCCAGCAGCTTGGGGCCAGGGGGGAACACCGGGGAGCTGTTTTTT; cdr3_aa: CASSLGPGGNTGELFF
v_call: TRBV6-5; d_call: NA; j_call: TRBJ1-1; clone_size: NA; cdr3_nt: TGTGCCAGCAGTTACCGCCTCGCGCGGTCGAACACTGAAGCTTTCTTT; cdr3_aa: CASSYRLARSNTEAFF
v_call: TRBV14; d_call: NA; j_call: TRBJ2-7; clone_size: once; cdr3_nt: TGTGCCAGCAGCCAAGAAACGGGGTGGAGACCCTGGGACGAGCAGTACTTC; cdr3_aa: CASSQETGWRPWDEQYF
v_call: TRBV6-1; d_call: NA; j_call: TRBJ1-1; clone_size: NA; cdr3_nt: TGTGCCAGCAGTGAACGGCCCCAGGGGACTGAAGCTTTCTTT; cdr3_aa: CASSERPQGTEAFF
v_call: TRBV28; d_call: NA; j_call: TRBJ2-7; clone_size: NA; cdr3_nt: TGTGCCAGCAGTTTACCGGGGTACGAGCAGTACTTC; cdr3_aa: CASSLPGYEQYF
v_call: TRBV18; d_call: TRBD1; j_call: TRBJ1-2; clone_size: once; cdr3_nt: TGTGCCAGCTCGGACAGGGTAGATGGCTACACCTTC; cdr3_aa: CASSDRVDGYTF
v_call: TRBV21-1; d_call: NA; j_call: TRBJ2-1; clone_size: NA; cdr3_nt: TGTGCCAGCAGCAAAAGTCGGCAGGGGGGACTCTCCTACAATGAGCAGTTCTTC; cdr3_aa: CASSKSRQGGLSYNEQFF
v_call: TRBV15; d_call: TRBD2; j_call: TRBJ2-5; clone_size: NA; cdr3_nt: TGTGCCACCAGCAGAGGGGGACTAGCTGTTCTAGAGACCCAGTACTTC; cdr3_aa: CATSRGGLAVLETQYF
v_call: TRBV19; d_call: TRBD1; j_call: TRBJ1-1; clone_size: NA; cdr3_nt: TGTGCCAGTAGCCCGGACAGGGACTCCACTGAAGCTTTCTTT; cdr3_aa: CASSPDRDSTEAFF
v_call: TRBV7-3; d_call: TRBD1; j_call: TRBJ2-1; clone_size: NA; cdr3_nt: TGTGCCAGCAGCCCCGACAGGGCGTCCTACAATGAGCAGTTCTTC; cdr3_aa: CASSPDRASYNEQFF
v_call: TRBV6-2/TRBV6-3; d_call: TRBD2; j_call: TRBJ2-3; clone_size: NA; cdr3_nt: TGTGCCAGCAGTTACTCCGGACTAGACGCAGATACGCAGTATTTT; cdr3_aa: CASSYSGLDADTQYF
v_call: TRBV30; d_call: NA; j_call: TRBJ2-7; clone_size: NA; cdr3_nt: TGTGCCTCGTCGGCTAGCTCCTACGAGCAGTACTTC; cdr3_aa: CASSASSYEQYF
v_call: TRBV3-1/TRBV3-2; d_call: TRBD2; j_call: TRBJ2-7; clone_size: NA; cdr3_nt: TGTGCCAGCAGTCGATCCGGGACTAGCGACTACGAGCAGTACTTC; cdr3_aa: CASSRSGTSDYEQYF
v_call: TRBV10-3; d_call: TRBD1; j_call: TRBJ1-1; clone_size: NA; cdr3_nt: TGTGCCATCAGTGAGTGGGACAGGGGTGAAGCTTTCTTT; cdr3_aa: CAISEWDRGEAFF
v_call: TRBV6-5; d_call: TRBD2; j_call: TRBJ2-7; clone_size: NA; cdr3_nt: TGTGCCAGCAGGGGGAGGGCCAGCTCCTACGAGCAGTACTTC; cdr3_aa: CASRGRASSYEQYF
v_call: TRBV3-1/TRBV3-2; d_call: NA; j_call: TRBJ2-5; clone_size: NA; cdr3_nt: TGTGCCAGCAGCCAAGATAAAGGGCGGAGGGAGACCCAGTACTTC; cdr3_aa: CASSQDKGRRETQYF
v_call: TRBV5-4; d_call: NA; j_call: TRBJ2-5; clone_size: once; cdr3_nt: TGTGCCAGCAGCGCGCAGGGTTGGGAGACCCAGTACTTC; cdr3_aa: CASSAQGWETQYF
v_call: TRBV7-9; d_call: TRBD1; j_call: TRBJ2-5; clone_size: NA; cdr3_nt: TGTGCCAGCAGCTCCCTCGGGACAGGGGTTGAGACCCAGTACTTC; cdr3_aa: CASSSLGTGVETQYF
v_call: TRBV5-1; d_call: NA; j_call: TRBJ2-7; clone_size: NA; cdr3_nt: TGCGCCAGCAGCTTGTGGACTACATCTAACGAGCAGTACTTC; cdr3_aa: CASSLWTTSNEQYF
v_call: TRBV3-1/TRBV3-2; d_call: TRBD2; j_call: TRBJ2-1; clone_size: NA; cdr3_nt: TGTGCCAGCAGCCGAGGACTAGCGGGAGTGAGTAGGCAGTTCTTC; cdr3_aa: CASSRGLAGVSRQFF
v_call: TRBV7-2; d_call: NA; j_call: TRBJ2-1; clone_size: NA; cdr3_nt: TGTGCCAGCAGCGGGGGGCTAGCGGCCTACAATGAGCAGTTCTTC; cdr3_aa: CASSGGLAAYNEQFF
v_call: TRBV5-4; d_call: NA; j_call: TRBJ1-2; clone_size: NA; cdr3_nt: TGTGCCAGCAGCCCGCGAACTAATGGCTACACCTTC; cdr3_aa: CASSPRTNGYTF
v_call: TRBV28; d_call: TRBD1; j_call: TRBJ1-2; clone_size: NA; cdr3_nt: TGTGCCAGCAGCCAAGACAGGGGGCCCTGGGGCTACACCTTC; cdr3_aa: CASSQDRGPWGYTF
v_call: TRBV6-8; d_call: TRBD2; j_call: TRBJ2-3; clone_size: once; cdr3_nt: TGTGCCAGCAGCCACCGGACTAGCGGGATCACAGATACGCAGTATTTT; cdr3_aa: CASSHRTSGITDTQYF
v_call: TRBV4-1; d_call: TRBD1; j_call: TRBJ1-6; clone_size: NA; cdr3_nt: TGCGCCAGCAGCCCCACAGGGGTCTTCGTAAATTCACCCCTCCACTTT; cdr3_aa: CASSPTGVFVNSPLHF
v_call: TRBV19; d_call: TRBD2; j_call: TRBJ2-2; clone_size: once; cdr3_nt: TGTGCCAGCCGCCGGGGGGGATCGAACACCGGGGAGCTGTTTTTT; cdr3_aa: CASRRGGSNTGELFF
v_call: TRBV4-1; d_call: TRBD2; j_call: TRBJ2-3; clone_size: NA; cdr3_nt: TGCGCCAGCAGCCAAGATCCACTAGCGGGAGGGACAGATACGCAGTATTTT; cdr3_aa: CASSQDPLAGGTDTQYF